This TCR beta chain is from a study of neurological immune-mediated disorders. This clonotype was seen ten or more times. MiXCR, run by TCRdb on the 5' RACE reads, gives a single entry per CDR3 protein. The sample gives approximately 46,000 distinct CDR3 sequences, 9% to 10% of which show up once; 1.5% to 2% is in the top ten. As for time point: longitudinal time-point 1 (baseline). It was from 2 million PBMCs stored at -80 C that the unsorted libraries were obtained. Germline loops: CDR1 MNHEY, CDR2 SMNVEV (reference sequence). Deletions cut 5 bases from V and 4 bases from J, with 14 bases between. This CDR3 spans 15 amino acids.

The source of this sequence is a woman aged 40 to 49 in good health. The chain couples TRBV27 to TRBJ1-4; D call uncertain. The material sequenced was PBMCs. The CDR3 region is CASSDTGRSNEKLFF. For the CDR3, the DNA is TGTGCCAGCAGTGACACCGGGAGAAGTAATGAAAAACTGTTTTTT.